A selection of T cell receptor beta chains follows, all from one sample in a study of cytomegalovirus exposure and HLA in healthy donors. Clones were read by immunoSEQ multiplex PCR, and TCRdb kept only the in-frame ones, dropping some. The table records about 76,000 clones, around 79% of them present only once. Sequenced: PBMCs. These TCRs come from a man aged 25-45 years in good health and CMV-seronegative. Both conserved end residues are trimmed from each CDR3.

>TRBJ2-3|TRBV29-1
SVDGRGPTDTQY
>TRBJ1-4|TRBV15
ATSRDVRGANEKLF
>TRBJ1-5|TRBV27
ASSYGQGSQPQH
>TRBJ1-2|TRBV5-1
ASSLYRGIPYGYT
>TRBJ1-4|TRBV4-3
ASSQRGEKLF
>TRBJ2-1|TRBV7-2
ASTSGYNEQF
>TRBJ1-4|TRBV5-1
ASSLETGKLF
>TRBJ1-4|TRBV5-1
ASSSTGTGSEKLF
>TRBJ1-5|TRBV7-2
ASSLLPRGSNQPQH
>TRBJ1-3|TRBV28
ASSAGTARGNTIY
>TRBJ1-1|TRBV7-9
TSSLAGAMNTEAF
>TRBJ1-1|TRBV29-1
SVPGTDTEAF
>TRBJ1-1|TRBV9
ASSVDGNTEAF
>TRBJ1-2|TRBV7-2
ASSPEAYYGYT
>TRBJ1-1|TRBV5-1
ASSGSAGRDTEAF
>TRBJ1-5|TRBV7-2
ASSPGSANQPQH
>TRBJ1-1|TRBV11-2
ASRPSFKGTEAF
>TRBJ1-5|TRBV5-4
ASSLRQGYSNQPQH
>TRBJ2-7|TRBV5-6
ASSIGQGGTYEQY
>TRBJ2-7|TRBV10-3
AISESRAKGAYEQY
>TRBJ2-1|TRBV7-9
ASSLRIARDRGDEQF
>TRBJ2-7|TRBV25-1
ASSEPGSYEQY
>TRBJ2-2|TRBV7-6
ASSHYGGNTGELF
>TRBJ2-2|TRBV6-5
ASRSTGELF
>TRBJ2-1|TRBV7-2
ASSLGGLNEQF
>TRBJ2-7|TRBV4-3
ASSQGTGKYEQY